A selection of T cell receptor beta chains follows, all from one sample in a study of T cells in Graves' hyperthyroidism and ophthalmopathy. Each CDR3 protein gets one entry after TCRdb re-called the multiplex PCR reads with MiXCR. This table has about 400,000 distinct CDR3 sequences, around 14% appearing once. Sequencing was done on a sample of blood. These TCRs come from a woman aged 18-30 years with Graves' hyperthyroidism that later progressed to Graves' ophthalmopathy. The CDR3 runs from the conserved cysteine through the conserved F or W. D genes are given only for firm matches. Rows give clone size only sometimes, using once, few, many, or a class for an expanded clone.

. | few | TRBJ2-7 | TRBV7-9 | CATYGTPSSYEQYF | TGTGCCACCTACGGGACTCCGAGCTCCTACGAGCAGTACTTC
TRBD2 | many | TRBJ2-5 | TRBV24-1 | CATSEAGGLAGQETQYF | TGTGCCACCAGTGAGGCAGGAGGACTAGCGGGACAAGAGACCCAGTACTTC
TRBD1 | . | TRBJ1-3 | TRBV12-3/TRBV12-4 | CASRQGTASGNTIYF | TGTGCCAGCAGACAGGGGACAGCCTCTGGAAACACCATATATTTT
TRBD1 | many | TRBJ1-5 | TRBV20-1 | CSASQGTQPQHF | TGCAGTGCTTCACAGGGGACTCAGCCCCAGCATTTT
. | many | TRBJ1-2 | TRBV14 | CASSPRSATGYGYTF | TGTGCCAGCAGCCCCCGGAGCGCAACGGGGTATGGCTACACCTTC
. | many | TRBJ2-3 | TRBV5-1 | CASSLISSGTDTQYF | TGCGCCAGCAGCTTAATATCTAGCGGCACAGATACGCAGTATTTT
. | many | TRBJ2-1 | TRBV13 | CASSLTSSRRSYNEQFF | TGTGCCAGCAGCTTAACCAGTAGCCGAAGGTCCTACAATGAGCAGTTCTTC
TRBD1 | many | TRBJ2-5 | TRBV20-1 | CSAGHRDRQETQYF | TGCAGTGCTGGCCACCGGGACAGACAAGAGACCCAGTACTTC
. | many | TRBJ1-4 | TRBV5-6 | CASSVYRAANEKLFF | TGTGCCAGCAGCGTATACCGGGCCGCTAATGAAAAACTGTTTTTT
. | many | TRBJ2-1 | TRBV3-1 | CASSPPDNYNEQFF | TGTGCCAGCAGCCCCCCAGATAACTACAATGAGCAGTTCTTC
TRBD2 | once | TRBJ2-3 | TRBV20-1 | CSAASGRLNTQYF | TGCAGTGCGGCTAGCGGGAGGTTGAATACGCAGTATTTT
. | many | TRBJ2-5 | TRBV3-1 | CASSPTSQETQYF | TGTGCCAGCAGCCCCACTAGCCAAGAGACCCAGTACTTC
TRBD1 | few | TRBJ2-6 | TRBV7-6 | CASSLDWKDRASSGANVLTF | TGTGCCAGCAGCTTAGATTGGAAAGACAGGGCTTCTTCTGGGGCCAACGTCCTGACTTTC
TRBD2 | . | TRBJ2-1 | TRBV5-5 | CASSLLAGGSSYNEQFF | TGTGCCAGCTCCTTGCTAGCGGGAGGTAGCTCCTACAATGAGCAGTTCTTC
. | many | TRBJ1-2 | TRBV11-2 | CASSLATGPNTNYGYTF | TGTGCCAGCAGCTTAGCGACAGGCCCTAATACTAACTATGGCTACACCTTC
. | few | TRBJ2-1 | TRBV5-1 | CASSWTTNNEQFF | TGCGCCAGCAGCTGGACTACAAACAATGAGCAGTTCTTC
. | . | TRBJ2-1 | TRBV14 | CASSHGSNEQFF | TGTGCCAGCAGCCACGGCAGCAATGAGCAGTTCTTC
TRBD2 | many | TRBJ2-1 | TRBV28 | CASSYGLAGVREQFF | TGTGCCAGCAGTTATGGACTAGCGGGAGTACGGGAGCAGTTCTTC
. | many | TRBJ2-1 | TRBV7-8 | CASSPTGGGSSYNEQFF | TGTGCCAGCAGCCCTACGGGGGGCGGGAGCTCCTACAATGAGCAGTTCTTC
TRBD2 | few | TRBJ2-7 | TRBV7-9 | CASSPSGVYEQYF | TGTGCCAGCTCCCCTAGCGGGGTCTACGAGCAGTACTTC
. | . | TRBJ2-2 | TRBV7-9 | CASSFPPRGEGTGELFF | TGTGCCAGCAGCTTCCCCCCCCGCGGAGAGGGGACCGGGGAGCTGTTTTTT
. | many | TRBJ2-2 | TRBV6-1 | CASRLISVGELFF | TGTGCCAGCAGACTGATTAGTGTCGGGGAGCTGTTTTTT
. | many | TRBJ2-3 | TRBV10-3 | CAISESGSRTDTQYF | TGTGCCATCAGTGAGTCGGGGAGCCGCACAGATACGCAGTATTTT
TRBD2 | . | TRBJ2-2 | TRBV6-2/TRBV6-3 | CASSGSRRASGRMDTGELFF | TGTGCCAGCAGTGGTTCAAGGAGGGCTAGCGGGAGAATGGATACCGGGGAGCTGTTTTTT
. | many | TRBJ1-5 | TRBV6-1 | CASTAGEGGNQPQHF | TGTGCCAGCACGGCTGGGGAAGGGGGCAATCAGCCCCAGCATTTT
TRBD1 | few | TRBJ2-2 | TRBV20-1 | CSAPDREDTGELFF | TGCAGTGCTCCGGACAGGGAGGACACCGGGGAGCTGTTTTTT
. | few | TRBJ2-7 | TRBV27 | CASSPTSGAHEQYF | TGTGCCAGCAGTCCCACTTCAGGGGCCCACGAGCAGTACTTC
. | many | TRBJ1-4 | TRBV28 | CASSFFGGGGEKLFF | TGTGCCAGCAGTTTTTTCGGGGGCGGTGGTGAAAAACTGTTTTTT
TRBD1 | . | TRBJ1-4 | TRBV27 | CASSFQGGRTTLATNEKLFF | TGTGCCAGCAGTTTCCAGGGGGGGAGGACCACTCTTGCAACTAATGAAAAACTGTTTTTT
TRBD2 | many | TRBJ2-1 | TRBV27 | CASRDGGAFNEQFF | TGTGCCAGCAGGGACGGGGGGGCCTTCAATGAGCAGTTCTTC
. | few | TRBJ2-1 | TRBV30 | CAWSVRRSYNEQFF | TGTGCCTGGAGTGTACGAAGGTCCTACAATGAGCAGTTCTTC
. | . | TRBJ1-1 | TRBV6-5 | CASSYSRTGQTTEAFF | TGTGCCAGCAGTTACTCCCGAACCGGACAGACCACTGAAGCTTTCTTT
TRBD1 | few | TRBJ1-4 | TRBV4-1 | CASSQAGGVSEEKLFF | TGCGCCAGCAGCCAAGCAGGGGGCGTAAGTGAAGAAAAACTGTTTTTT
. | few | TRBJ1-4 | TRBV6-6 | CASSYRGSNEKLFF | TGTGCCAGCAGTTACAGGGGTTCTAATGAAAAACTGTTTTTT
. | many | TRBJ2-5 | TRBV20-1 | CSARDGGEQETQYF | TGCAGTGCTAGAGATGGCGGGGAGCAAGAGACCCAGTACTTC
TRBD1 | few | TRBJ2-1 | TRBV10-1 | CASSNTGGYHEQFF | TGCGCCAGCAGTAACACAGGGGGATACCATGAGCAGTTCTTC
. | many | TRBJ2-7 | TRBV7-2 | CASSFTGYEQYF | TGTGCCAGCAGCTTTACGGGCTACGAGCAGTACTTC
. | many | TRBJ1-2 | TRBV18 | CASSPPDSLGYGYTF | TGTGCCAGCTCACCACCGGACAGTTTAGGCTATGGCTACACCTTC
. | many | TRBJ2-3 | TRBV11-2 | CASSSQSGSTDTQYF | TGTGCCAGCAGCAGCCAGAGCGGGAGCACAGATACGCAGTATTTT
. | few | TRBJ2-1 | TRBV10-2 | CASSESSHSKQAMHYNEQFF | TGCGCCAGCAGTGAGTCGTCCCACAGCAAGCAGGCCATGCACTACAATGAGCAGTTCTTC
. | . | TRBJ2-3 | TRBV18 | CASSPPETTTDTQYF | TGTGCCAGCTCACCGCCCGAGACAACCACAGATACGCAGTATTTT
TRBD2 | . | TRBJ2-1 | TRBV10-2 | CASSTRLAGSYNEQFF | TGCGCCAGCAGCACCCGACTAGCGGGGTCCTACAATGAGCAGTTCTTC
TRBD2 | . | TRBJ2-5 | TRBV6-1 | CASISPPGAGEKETQYF | TGTGCCAGCATTTCGCCCCCCGGGGCGGGAGAGAAAGAGACCCAGTACTTC
TRBD1 | many | TRBJ1-3 | TRBV5-1 | CASSPGQVGNTIYF | TGCGCCAGCAGCCCTGGACAGGTTGGAAACACCATATATTTT
. | . | TRBJ1-2 | TRBV27 | CASGRQATYGYTF | TGTGCCAGCGGACGGCAGGCGACCTATGGCTACACCTTC
TRBD1 | many | TRBJ2-5 | TRBV10-3 | CAISEPGGEGQETQYF | TGTGCCATCAGTGAGCCAGGGGGCGAAGGGCAAGAGACCCAGTACTTC